One sample yielded the 11 T cell receptor beta chains listed below, sequenced in a study of OX40 agonist ivuxolimab in advanced cancers. The table came from immunoSEQ multiplex PCR; TCRdb's copy has only in-frame clones and leaves some out. The data show under 100,000 clones, approximately 85% seen once. The sequenced sample was CD4+ or CD8+ T cells sorted from blood, obtained in a trial of the OX40 agonist ivuxolimab. Receptors were obtained from an adult with an advanced solid tumor such as melanoma, head and neck, liver or kidney cancer.

The CDR3 is CASSQDGKGGSPKTQYF. In DNA, the CDR3 is TGTGCCAGCAGCCAAGATGGGAAGGGCGGGAGCCCCAAGACCCAGTACTTC. This chain joins TRBV4-2 and TRBJ2-5, with 7 nucleotides matching TRBD2. With V trimmed by 0 bases and J by 6 bases, 13 bases remained unmatched. CDR3 length: 17 residues. CDR1 and CDR2 from the germline V gene are LGHNA and YNFKEQ.

This chain connects TRBV7-2 to TRBJ1-3; TRBD1 is a possible D gene (6 bases). The ends were cut back, 4 bases at V and 0 bases at J, with 10 bases in the middle. Germline V gives CDR1 SGHTA, CDR2 FQGNSA. This CDR3 is 15 amino acids long. CDR3 DNA: TGTGCCAGCAGCTCAGACAGGAGCTCTGGAAACACCATATATTTT. Translation gives CASSSDRSSGNTIYF.

The V call is TRBV10-1, the J call TRBJ1-2; tentative D call: TRBD1 (5 bases). Germline values: CDR1 WNHNN, CDR2 SYGVQD (reference sequence). The CDR3 totals 13 residues. V was pared by 11 bases and J by 5 bases, with 18 bases between. In nucleotides, the CDR3 is TGCGCCCAGGCTTCAGGGAAGGGGTATGGCTACACCTTC. Its protein product is CAQASGKGYGYTF.

V and J are TRBV7-9 and TRBJ2-3; D gene ambiguous. The length of the CDR3 is 13 residues. CDR1 and CDR2 (germline): SEHNR, FQNEAQ (reference sequence). Trimming removed 5 bases from V and 4 bases from J, with 10 bases in between. The CDR3 reads CASSLAPADTQYF. The CDR3 nucleotides are TGTGCCAGCAGCCTCGCCCCGGCAGATACGCAGTATTTT.

The chain is built from TRBV5-3 and TRBJ1-5, with D perhaps matching TRBD1 (6 bases). TRBV5-3 is an ORF, and what it does is uncertain. The V and J ends lost 2 bases and 4 bases respectively, with 19 bases between them. The CDR3 has 17 amino acids. The CDR3 is CARSLKIEGGGNQPQHF. The CDR3, as DNA: TGTGCCAGAAGCTTAAAAATTGAGGGGGGAGGGAATCAGCCCCAGCATTTT.

This chain uses TRBV23-1 with TRBJ2-5; tentative D call: TRBD1 (5 bases). TRBV23-1 is given ORF status, its function remaining uncertain. The V gene lost 2 bases and the J gene lost 3 bases, with 22 bases spanning the gap. This CDR3 has 18 amino acids. In DNA, the CDR3 is TGCGCCAGCAGTCAAATCCTAGAGCAACAGGAAAGCGAAGAGACCCAGTACTTC. Translated: CASSQILEQQESEETQYF.

The V and J genes are TRBV6-5 and TRBJ2-7; 7 bases map to TRBD1. Germline V gene sequence: CDR1 MNHEY, CDR2 SVGAGI. The CDR3 loop spans 12 amino acids. V dropped 6 bases and J dropped 7; count of bases not matched to a gene: 6. The CDR3 DNA is TGTGCCAGCAGCCTACAGGGGCGGGAGCAGTACTTC. It specifies CASSLQGREQYF.

This clone turned up a few times. The rearrangement links TRBV7-2 to TRBJ1-1; D may be TRBD1 (6 bases). This CDR3 spans 15 amino acids. Per the germline V gene, CDR1 is SGHTA and CDR2 is FQGNSA. V lost 6 bases, J lost 0 bases, and 14 bases lay in between. CDR3 loop: CASRDSDRLNTEAFF. As DNA, the CDR3 is TGTGCCAGCAGGGACTCAGACAGGCTGAACACTGAAGCTTTCTTT.

The genes are TRBV5-1 and TRBJ2-3; TRBD1 or TRBD2 may be the D gene (5 bases each). V was shortened by 0 bases and J by 6 bases, with 17 bases between the two germline ends. This CDR3 is built from 16 residues. CDR1 and CDR2 from the germline V gene are SGHRS and YFSETQ. CDR3 sequence (DNA): TGCGCCAGCAGCTTGGCCCCGGCAGGGAGTTCGGATACGCAGTATTTT. It encodes CASSLAPAGSSDTQYF.

This clone was detected a few times. The chain recombines TRBV7-9 with TRBJ1-2; D remains unclear. Trimming pared 1 base from V and 4 bases from J, leaving 10 bases between. CDR1 is SEHNR and CDR2 is FQNEAQ in the germline V gene (reference sequence). The CDR3 contains 14 residues. The CDR3 bases are TGTGCCAGCAGCTTAGGGACGGCCACCTATGGCTACACCTTC. It codes for CASSLGTATYGYTF.

The chain couples TRBV7-2 to TRBJ1-1, with TRBD1 identical over 10 bases. Per the germline V gene, CDR1 is SGHTA and CDR2 is FQGNSA. There are 17 residues in the CDR3. Germline trimming cut 6 bases from V and 4 bases from J; bases unmatched to any gene: 14. The chain's CDR3 is CASRETDRGISGTEAFF. CDR3 bases: TGTGCCAGCAGGGAAACGGACAGGGGGATTTCGGGCACTGAAGCTTTCTTT.